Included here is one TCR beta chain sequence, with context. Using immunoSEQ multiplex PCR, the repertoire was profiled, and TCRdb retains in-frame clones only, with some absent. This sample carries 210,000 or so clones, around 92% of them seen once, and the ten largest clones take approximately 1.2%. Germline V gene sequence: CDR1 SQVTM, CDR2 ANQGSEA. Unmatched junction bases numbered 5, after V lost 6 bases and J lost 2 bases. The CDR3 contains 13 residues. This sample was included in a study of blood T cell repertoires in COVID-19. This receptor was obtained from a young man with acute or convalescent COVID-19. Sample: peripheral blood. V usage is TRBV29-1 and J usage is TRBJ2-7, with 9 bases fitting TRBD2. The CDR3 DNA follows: TGCAGCGTGGGCGGGGGGGACCCCTACGAGCAGTACTTC. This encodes CSVGGGDPYEQYF.